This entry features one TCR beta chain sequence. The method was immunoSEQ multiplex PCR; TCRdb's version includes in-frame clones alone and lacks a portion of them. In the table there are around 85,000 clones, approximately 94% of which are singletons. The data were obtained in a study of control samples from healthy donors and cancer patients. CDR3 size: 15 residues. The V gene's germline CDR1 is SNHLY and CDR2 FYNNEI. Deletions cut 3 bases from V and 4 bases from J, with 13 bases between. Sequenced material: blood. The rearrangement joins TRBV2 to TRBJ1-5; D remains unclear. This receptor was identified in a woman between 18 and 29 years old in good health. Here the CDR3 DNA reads TGTGCCAGCAGTGATGACGCAGGAGAAAATCAGCCCCAGCATTTT. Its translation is CASSDDAGENQPQHF.